This entry lists 6 T cell receptor beta chains sequenced from one sample in a study of cytomegalovirus exposure and HLA in healthy donors. PCR used 60 Vbeta primers and 13 Jbeta primers. Assay: immunoSEQ multiplex PCR; the TCRdb copy retains only in-frame clones and omits some. The table includes fewer than 180,000 clones, around 79% detected once. The material sequenced was PBMCs. These receptors were collected from a man aged 45 to 65 in good health and CMV-seropositive.

The chain joins TRBV28 to TRBJ2-5; 10 bases are a match to TRBD2. V shed 4 bases, J shed 3 bases, and the junction held 11 bases outside the gene matches. The CDR3 contains 17 residues. CDR1 and CDR2 from the germline V gene are MDHEN and SYDVKM. The CDR3 loop reads CASSSLFGSGRKETQYF. The CDR3, as DNA: TGTGCCAGCAGTTCCCTCTTTGGTAGCGGGAGGAAAGAGACCCAGTACTTC.

V gene TRBV9 combines with J gene TRBJ2-7, with 8 bases lining up with TRBD2. Germline CDR1 SGDLS, CDR2 YYNGEE. The CDR3 sequence is 14 residues long. V dropped 1 base and J dropped 5; count of bases not matched to a gene: 5. This chain's CDR3 is CASSVSGSFDEQYF. The CDR3 DNA reads as TGTGCCAGCAGCGTAAGCGGGAGTTTCGACGAGCAGTACTTC.

J is TRBJ1-4 and V is TRBV14; TRBD1 aligns across 8 bases. CDR1 and CDR2 from the germline V gene are SGHDN and FVKESK. The CDR3 covers 15 residues. With V trimmed by 1 base and J by 7 bases, 5 bases remained unmatched. The CDR3 reads CASSQVRTGSEKLFF. For the CDR3, the DNA is TGTGCCAGCAGCCAAGTCAGGACAGGGAGTGAAAAACTGTTTTTT.

The chain uses TRBV11-3 and TRBJ2-1; D is unclear. V shed 2 bases and J shed 6 bases, with 5 bases lying between them. The length of the CDR3 is 12 residues. Germline CDR1 and CDR2: SGHNT and YENEEA. In nucleotides, the CDR3 is TGTGCCAGCAGCTTATACGGCAATGAGCAGTTCTTC. It yields the protein CASSLYGNEQFF. Supplemented by reference TRBV11-3 and TRBJ2-1, the full variable domain reads EAGVVQSPRYKIIEKKQPVAFWCNPISGHNTLYWYLQNLGQGPELLIRYENEEAVDDSQLPKDRFSAERLKGVDSTLKIQPAELGDSAVYLCASSLYGNEQFFGPGTRLTVL.

V is TRBV7-9 and J is TRBJ1-2; D might be TRBD1 (5 bases). The CDR3 covers 15 residues. Trimming stripped 5 bases from V and 2 bases from J, with 15 bases between. Germline V CDR1 and CDR2: SEHNR, FQNEAQ (reference sequence). In nucleotides, the CDR3 is TGTGCCAGCAGCATCGGAGGGGATCTCAACTATGGCTACACCTTC. It encodes CASSIGGDLNYGYTF.

This clone was found once. This chain links TRBV14 with TRBJ1-1; no definite D call. The CDR3 loop spans 13 amino acids. Trimming left V 0 bases short and J 8 bases short, with 10 bases between. The V gene's germline CDR1 is SGHDN and CDR2 FVKESK. CDR3 sequence: CASSQDPAGEAFF. In DNA form, the CDR3 reads TGTGCCAGCAGCCAAGATCCGGCCGGGGAAGCTTTCTTT.